This T cell receptor beta chain was captured by sequencing in a study of cytomegalovirus exposure and HLA in healthy donors. In the study overall: As released early, the data held roughly 85 million unique TCRs from HLA-typed donors.

General observations from the study: A later analysis linked a missense variant in DCLRE1C to the trimming of TCR beta V and J genes. Investigators reported under 200 TCR beta chains as tied to cytomegalovirus.

Comment on this clone: Its antigen remains unidentified.

Researchers ran the PCR with 60 Vbeta and 13 Jbeta primers. This table comes from immunoSEQ multiplex PCR, and its TCRdb copy is limited to in-frame clones, with some not included. The repertoire includes tens of thousands of clones, around three fifths of them detected once, and about 12% sits in the top ten. Donors had nominal health at sampling but likely had unrecorded immune exposures. Between the trimmed V and J ends, which lost 1 base and 8 bases, there was a span of 11 bases. The CDR3 length is 13 residues. The germline V gene encodes CDR1 MGHRA and CDR2 YSYEKL. The material sequenced was PBMCs. This chain uses TRBV4-1 with TRBJ1-2; D is uncertain. The sequence came from a human donor in good health. CDR3 bases: TGCGCCAGCAGCCAAGGGACTTTTTGGGGCTACACCTTC. Residues: CASSQGTFWGYTF.